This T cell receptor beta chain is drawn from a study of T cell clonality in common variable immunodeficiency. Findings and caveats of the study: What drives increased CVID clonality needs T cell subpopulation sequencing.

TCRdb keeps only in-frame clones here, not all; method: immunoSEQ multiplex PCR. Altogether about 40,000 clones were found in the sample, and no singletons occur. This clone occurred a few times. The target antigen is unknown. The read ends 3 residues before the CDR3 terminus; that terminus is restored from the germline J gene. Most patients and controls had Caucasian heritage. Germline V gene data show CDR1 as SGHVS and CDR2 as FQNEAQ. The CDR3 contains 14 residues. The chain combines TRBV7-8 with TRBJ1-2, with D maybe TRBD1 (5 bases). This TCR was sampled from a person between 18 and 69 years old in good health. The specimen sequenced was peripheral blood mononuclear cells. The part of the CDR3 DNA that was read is TGTGCCAGCAGCAACCGGGACTGGAACAATGAC. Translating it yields CASSNRDWNND. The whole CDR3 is CASSNRDWNNDYTF.